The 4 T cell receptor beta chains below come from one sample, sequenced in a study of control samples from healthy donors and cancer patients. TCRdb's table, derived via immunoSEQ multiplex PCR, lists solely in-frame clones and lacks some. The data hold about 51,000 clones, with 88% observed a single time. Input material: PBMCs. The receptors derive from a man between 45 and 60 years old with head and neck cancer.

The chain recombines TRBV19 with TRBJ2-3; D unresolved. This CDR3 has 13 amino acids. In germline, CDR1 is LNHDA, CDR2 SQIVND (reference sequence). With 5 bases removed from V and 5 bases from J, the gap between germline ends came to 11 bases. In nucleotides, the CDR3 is TGTGCCAGTAGTTCCCTTGGAGTAGATACGCAGTATTTT. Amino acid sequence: CASSSLGVDTQYF.

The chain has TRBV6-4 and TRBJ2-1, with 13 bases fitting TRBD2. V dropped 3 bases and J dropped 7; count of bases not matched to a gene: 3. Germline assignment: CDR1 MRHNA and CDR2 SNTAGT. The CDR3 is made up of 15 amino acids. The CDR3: CASSDTSGGANEQFF. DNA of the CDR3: TGTGCCAGCAGTGATACTAGCGGGGGGGCTAATGAGCAGTTCTTC.

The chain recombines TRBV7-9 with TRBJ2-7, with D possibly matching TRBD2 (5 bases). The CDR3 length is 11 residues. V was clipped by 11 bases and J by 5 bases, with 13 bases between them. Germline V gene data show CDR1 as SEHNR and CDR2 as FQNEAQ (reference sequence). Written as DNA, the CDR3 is TGTGCCGGAGGTAGTTCGGACGAGCAGTACTTC. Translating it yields CAGGSSDEQYF.

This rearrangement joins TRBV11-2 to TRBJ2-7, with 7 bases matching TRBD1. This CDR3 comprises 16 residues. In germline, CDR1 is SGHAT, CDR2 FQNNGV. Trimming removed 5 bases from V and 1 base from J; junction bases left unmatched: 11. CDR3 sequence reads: CASSGRRQGFSYEQYF. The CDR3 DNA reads TGTGCCAGCAGCGGGAGACGACAGGGTTTTTCCTACGAGCAGTACTTC.